This TCR beta chain is from a study of blood T cell repertoires in COVID-19. The CDR3 covers 17 residues. Trimming took 3 bases from V and 1 from J, leaving 16 bases between them. The germline gives CDR1 MDHEN, CDR2 SYDVKM. As handled by the study authors: Amplification from reference gene primers served as the basis for estimated nucleated cell counts. Sequencing was performed with immunoSEQ multiplex PCR; in TCRdb, only in-frame clones are kept and a portion is missing. V, J and clone size reflect that table, while D and trimming were determined from the DNA. Among 440,000 or so clones listed, about 88% were seen once.

Sample: peripheral blood. The chain uses TRBV28 and TRBJ1-5; D is undetermined. The clonotype comes from a woman between 40 and 55 years old with COVID-19, enrolled during active disease. The CDR3 here is CASSLRELQESNQPQHF. DNA of the CDR3: TGTGCCAGCAGTTTGCGGGAGCTGCAGGAGAGCAATCAGCCCCAGCATTTT.